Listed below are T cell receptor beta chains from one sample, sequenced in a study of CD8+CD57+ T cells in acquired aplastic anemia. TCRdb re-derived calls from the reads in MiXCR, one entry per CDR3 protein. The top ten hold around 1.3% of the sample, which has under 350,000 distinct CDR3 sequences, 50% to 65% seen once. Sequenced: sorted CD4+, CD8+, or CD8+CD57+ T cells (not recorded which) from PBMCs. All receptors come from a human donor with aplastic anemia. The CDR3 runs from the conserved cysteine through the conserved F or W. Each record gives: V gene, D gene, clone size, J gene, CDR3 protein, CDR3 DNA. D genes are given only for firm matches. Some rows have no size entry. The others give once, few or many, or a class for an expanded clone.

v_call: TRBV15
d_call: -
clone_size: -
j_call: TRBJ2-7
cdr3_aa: CATSTTGIEGGSIAYEQYF
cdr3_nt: TGTGCCACCAGCACGACAGGGATCGAGGGGGGGTCCATAGCATACGAGCAGTACTTC

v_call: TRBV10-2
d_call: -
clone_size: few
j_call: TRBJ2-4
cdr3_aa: CASSQAITWAKNTQYF
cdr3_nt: TGCGCCAGCAGTCAAGCCATCACCTGGGCCAAAAACACTCAGTACTTC

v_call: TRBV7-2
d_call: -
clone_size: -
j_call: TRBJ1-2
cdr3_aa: CASSSGTGWDYGYTF
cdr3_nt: TGTGCCAGCAGCTCAGGCACAGGTTGGGACTATGGCTACACCTTC

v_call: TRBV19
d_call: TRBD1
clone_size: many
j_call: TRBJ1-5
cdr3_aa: CASNSWDRPFQPQHF
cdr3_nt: TGTGCCAGTAACTCTTGGGACAGGCCTTTTCAGCCCCAGCATTTT

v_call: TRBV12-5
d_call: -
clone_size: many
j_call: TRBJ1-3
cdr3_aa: CASEPQQGSGNTIYF
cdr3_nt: TGTGCTAGTGAGCCGCAACAGGGATCTGGAAACACCATATATTTT

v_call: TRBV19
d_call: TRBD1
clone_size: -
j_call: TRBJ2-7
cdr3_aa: CASSITGTGAYEQYF
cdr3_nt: TGTGCCAGTAGTATAACCGGGACAGGGGCCTACGAGCAGTACTTC

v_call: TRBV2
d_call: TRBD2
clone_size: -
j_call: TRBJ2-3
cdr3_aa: CASSLSGGRAQHTQYF
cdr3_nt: TGTGCCAGCAGTCTGTCGGGCGGGAGGGCCCAGCATACGCAGTATTTT

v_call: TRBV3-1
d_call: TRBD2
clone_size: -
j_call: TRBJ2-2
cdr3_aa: CASSERGTVLSAGELFF
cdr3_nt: TGTGCCAGCAGCGAGCGGGGCACTGTGCTATCGGCCGGGGAGCTGTTTTTT

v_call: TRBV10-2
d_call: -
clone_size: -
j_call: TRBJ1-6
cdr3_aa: CASSEPLQLCPYNSPLHF
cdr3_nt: TGCGCCAGCAGTGAGCCTCTGCAGCTGTGCCCCTATAATTCACCCCTCCACTTT

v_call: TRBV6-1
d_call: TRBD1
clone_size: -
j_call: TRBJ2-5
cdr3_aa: CASSEGTGQETQYF
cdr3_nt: TGTGCCAGCAGTGAAGGGACAGGCCAAGAGACCCAGTACTTC

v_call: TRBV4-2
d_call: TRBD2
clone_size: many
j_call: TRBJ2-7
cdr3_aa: CASSPSASGSYEQYF
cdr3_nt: TGTGCCAGCAGTCCCTCGGCTAGCGGGAGTTATGAGCAGTACTTC

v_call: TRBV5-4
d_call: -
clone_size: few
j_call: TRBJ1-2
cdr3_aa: CVSSQENPAYGYTF
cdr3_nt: TGTGTCAGCAGCCAAGAAAACCCAGCCTATGGCTACACCTTC

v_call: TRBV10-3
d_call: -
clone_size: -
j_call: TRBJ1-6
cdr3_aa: CAISAKGKGLDSPLHF
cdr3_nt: TGTGCCATCAGTGCTAAAGGAAAGGGGCTGGATTCACCCCTCCACTTT

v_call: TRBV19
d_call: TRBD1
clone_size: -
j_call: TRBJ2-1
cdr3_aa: CASSNRSGQSYNEQFF
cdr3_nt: TGTGCCAGTAGTAATAGATCGGGACAGAGCTACAATGAGCAGTTCTTC

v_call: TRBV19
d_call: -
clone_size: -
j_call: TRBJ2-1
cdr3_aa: CASTGTPSYNEQFF
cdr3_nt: TGTGCCAGTACCGGGACTCCCTCCTACAATGAGCAGTTCTTC

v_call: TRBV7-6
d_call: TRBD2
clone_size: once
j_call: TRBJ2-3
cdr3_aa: CASSRGLAGPTDTQYF
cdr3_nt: TGTGCCAGCAGCAGGGGACTAGCGGGGCCCACAGATACGCAGTATTTT

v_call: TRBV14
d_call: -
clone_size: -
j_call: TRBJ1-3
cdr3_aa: CASSRTGITTYF
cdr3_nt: TGTGCCAGCAGTCGGACGGGAATCACCACATATTTT

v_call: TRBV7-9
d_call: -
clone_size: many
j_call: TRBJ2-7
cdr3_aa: CASSLSSSHYEQYF
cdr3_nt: TGTGCCAGCAGCTTGTCCTCCTCCCACTACGAGCAGTACTTC

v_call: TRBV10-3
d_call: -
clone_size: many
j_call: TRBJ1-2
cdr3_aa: CAISESGTISGYGYTF
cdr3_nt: TGTGCCATCAGTGAGTCCGGGACAATCTCTGGGTATGGCTACACCTTC

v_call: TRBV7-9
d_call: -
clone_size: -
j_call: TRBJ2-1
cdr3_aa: CASSLAPDTYNEQFF
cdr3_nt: TGTGCTAGCAGCTTAGCCCCGGACACCTACAATGAGCAGTTCTTC

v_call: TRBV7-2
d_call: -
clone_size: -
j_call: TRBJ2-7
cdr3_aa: CASSPRVGDYEQYF
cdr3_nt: TGTGCCAGCAGCCCTCGGGTCGGGGACTACGAGCAGTACTTC

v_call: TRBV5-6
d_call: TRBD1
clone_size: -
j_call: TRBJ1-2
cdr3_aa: CASSSGQGRDGYTF
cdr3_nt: TGTGCCAGCAGCTCAGGACAGGGGAGGGATGGCTACACCTTC

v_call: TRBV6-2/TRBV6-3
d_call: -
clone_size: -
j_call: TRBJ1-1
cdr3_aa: CASRHTFGKNTEAFF
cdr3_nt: TGTGCCAGCAGACACACATTCGGGAAGAACACTGAAGCTTTCTTT

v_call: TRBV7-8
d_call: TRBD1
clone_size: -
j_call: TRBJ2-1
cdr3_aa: CASSLGWGQGGNEQFF
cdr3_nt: TGTGCCAGCAGCTTAGGATGGGGACAGGGGGGGAATGAGCAGTTCTTC

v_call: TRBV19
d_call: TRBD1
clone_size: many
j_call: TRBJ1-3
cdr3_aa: CASSYLTGGVGNTIYF
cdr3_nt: TGTGCCAGTAGTTACCTCACAGGGGGCGTTGGAAACACCATATATTTT

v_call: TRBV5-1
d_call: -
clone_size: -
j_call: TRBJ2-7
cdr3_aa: CASSRLDNSYEQYF
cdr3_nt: TGCGCCAGCAGCCGATTAGACAACTCCTACGAGCAGTACTTC

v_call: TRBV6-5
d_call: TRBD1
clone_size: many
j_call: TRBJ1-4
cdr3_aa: CASRDRGTTNEKLFF
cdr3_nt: TGTGCCAGCCGGGACAGGGGGACAACTAATGAAAAACTGTTTTTT

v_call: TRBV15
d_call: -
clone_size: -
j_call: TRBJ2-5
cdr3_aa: CATSSRKGRETQYF
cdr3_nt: TGTGCCACCAGCTCAAGAAAGGGGCGGGAGACCCAGTACTTC

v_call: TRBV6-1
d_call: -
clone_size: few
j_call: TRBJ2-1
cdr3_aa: CASSELARRSYNEQFF
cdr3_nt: TGTGCCAGCAGTGAACTAGCGCGCCGCTCCTACAATGAGCAGTTCTTC

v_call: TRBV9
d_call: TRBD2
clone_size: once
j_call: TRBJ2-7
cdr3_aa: CASSGGGGLAVHDQYF
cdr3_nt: TGTGCCAGCAGCGGGGGGGGGGGTCTAGCGGTCCACGATCAGTACTTC

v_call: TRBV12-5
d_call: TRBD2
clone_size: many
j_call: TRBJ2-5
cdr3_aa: CASARGVQETQYF
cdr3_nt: TGTGCTAGTGCGCGGGGGGTACAAGAGACCCAGTACTTC

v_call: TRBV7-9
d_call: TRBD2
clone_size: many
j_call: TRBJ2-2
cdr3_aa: CASQRRRGGRRTGELFF
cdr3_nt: TGTGCCAGCCAACGGCGGCGGGGGGGCCGAAGGACCGGGGAGCTGTTTTTT

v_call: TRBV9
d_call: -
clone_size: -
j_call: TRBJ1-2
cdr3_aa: CASSVVRDNWGYTF
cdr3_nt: TGTGCCAGCAGCGTAGTTCGGGACAATTGGGGCTACACCTTC

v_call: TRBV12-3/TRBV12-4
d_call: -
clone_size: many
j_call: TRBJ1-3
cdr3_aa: CASSLGRPKPIYF
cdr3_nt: TGTGCCAGCAGTTTAGGCCGCCCGAAACCCATATATTTT

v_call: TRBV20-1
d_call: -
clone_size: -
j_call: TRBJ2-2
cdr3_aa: CSARGLHANTGELFF
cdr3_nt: TGCAGTGCAAGGGGACTGCATGCGAACACCGGGGAGCTGTTTTTT

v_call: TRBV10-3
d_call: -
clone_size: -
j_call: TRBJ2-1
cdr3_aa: CAISDLRSSYNEQFF
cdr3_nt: TGTGCCATCAGTGATTTGCGGAGCTCCTACAATGAGCAGTTCTTC

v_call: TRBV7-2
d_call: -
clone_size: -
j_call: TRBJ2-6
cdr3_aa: CASSRPGTSLTGANVLTF
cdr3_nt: TGTGCCAGCAGCCGTCCCGGGACAAGCTTAACTGGGGCCAACGTCCTGACTTTC

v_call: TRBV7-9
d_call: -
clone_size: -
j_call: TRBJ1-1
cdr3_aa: CASSLAAGLDTEAFF
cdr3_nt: TGTGCCAGCAGCTTAGCGGCAGGGTTGGACACTGAAGCTTTCTTT

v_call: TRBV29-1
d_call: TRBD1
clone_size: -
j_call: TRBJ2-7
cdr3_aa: CNVGQGTSEQYF
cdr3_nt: TGCAACGTGGGACAGGGGACCTCCGAGCAGTACTTC

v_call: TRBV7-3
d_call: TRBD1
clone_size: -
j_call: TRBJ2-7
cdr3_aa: CASKTGGRYEQYF
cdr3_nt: TGCGCCAGCAAGACAGGGGGACGCTACGAGCAGTACTTC

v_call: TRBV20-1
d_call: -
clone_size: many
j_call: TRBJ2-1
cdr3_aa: CSATTGAENEQFF
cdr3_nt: TGCAGTGCTACAACCGGGGCCGAGAATGAGCAGTTCTTC

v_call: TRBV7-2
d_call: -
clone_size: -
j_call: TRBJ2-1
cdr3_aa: CASSPGVLAAYNEQFF
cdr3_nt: TGTGCCAGCAGCCCAGGGGTCTTGGCCGCCTACAATGAGCAGTTCTTC

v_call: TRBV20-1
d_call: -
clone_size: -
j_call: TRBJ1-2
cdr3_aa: CSAREGGESGGYTF
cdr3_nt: TGCAGTGCTAGAGAAGGTGGGGAAAGCGGAGGCTACACCTTC

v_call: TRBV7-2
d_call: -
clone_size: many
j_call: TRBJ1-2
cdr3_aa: CASTEPPDYGYTF
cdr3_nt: TGTGCCAGCACCGAACCACCCGACTATGGCTACACCTTC

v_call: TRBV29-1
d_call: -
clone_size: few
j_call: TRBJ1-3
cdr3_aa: CSVEGRGGSGNTIYF
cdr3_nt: TGCAGCGTTGAGGGCAGGGGAGGCTCTGGAAACACCATATATTTT

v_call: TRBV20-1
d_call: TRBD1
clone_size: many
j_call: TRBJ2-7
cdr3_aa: CSASGGGQGSLSSYEQYF
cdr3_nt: TGCAGTGCTAGCGGAGGGGGACAGGGGTCCCTAAGCTCCTACGAGCAGTACTTC

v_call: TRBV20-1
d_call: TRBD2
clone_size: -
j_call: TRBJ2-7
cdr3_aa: CSAAGTSVAYEQYF
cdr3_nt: TGCAGTGCTGCCGGGACTAGCGTGGCCTACGAGCAGTACTTC

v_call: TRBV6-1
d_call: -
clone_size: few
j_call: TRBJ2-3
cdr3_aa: CASSEMGGGFTDTQYF
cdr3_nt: TGTGCCAGCAGTGAAATGGGAGGGGGTTTTACAGATACGCAGTATTTT

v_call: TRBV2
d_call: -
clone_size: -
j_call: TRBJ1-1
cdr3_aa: CASNRETGLLNTEAFF
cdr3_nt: TGTGCCAGCAACCGTGAGACAGGATTGTTGAACACTGAAGCTTTCTTT

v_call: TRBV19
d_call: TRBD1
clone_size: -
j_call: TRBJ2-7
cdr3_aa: CASSTRQGGRDEQYF
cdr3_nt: TGTGCCAGTAGTACGCGACAGGGGGGTAGGGACGAGCAGTACTTC

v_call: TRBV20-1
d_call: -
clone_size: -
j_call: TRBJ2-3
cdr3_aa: CSARDSGADTQYF
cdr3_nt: TGCAGTGCTAGAGATAGCGGAGCAGATACGCAGTATTTT

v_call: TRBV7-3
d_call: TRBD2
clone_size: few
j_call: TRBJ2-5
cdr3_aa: CASSFWDTGEGETQYF
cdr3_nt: TGTGCCAGCAGCTTTTGGGATACGGGGGAGGGGGAGACCCAGTACTTC

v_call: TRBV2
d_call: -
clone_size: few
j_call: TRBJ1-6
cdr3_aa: CASSEGRGSPLHF
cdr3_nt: TGTGCCAGCAGTGAGGGTCGGGGGTCACCCCTCCACTTT

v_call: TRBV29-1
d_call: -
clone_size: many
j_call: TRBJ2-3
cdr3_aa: CSVVTGGDTQYF
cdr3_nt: TGCAGCGTTGTGACAGGAGGAGATACGCAGTATTTT

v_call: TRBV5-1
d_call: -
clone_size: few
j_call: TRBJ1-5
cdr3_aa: CASSLSGQPQHF
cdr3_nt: TGTGCCAGCAGCTTGTCAGGGCAGCCCCAGCATTTT

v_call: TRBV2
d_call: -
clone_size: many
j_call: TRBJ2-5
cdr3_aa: CASSDLETQYF
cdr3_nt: TGTGCCAGCAGTGATCTGGAGACCCAGTACTTC

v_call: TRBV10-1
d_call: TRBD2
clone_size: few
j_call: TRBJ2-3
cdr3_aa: CASSVASGRLTTQYF
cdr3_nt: TGCGCCAGCAGTGTCGCTAGCGGGAGGTTAACTACGCAGTATTTT

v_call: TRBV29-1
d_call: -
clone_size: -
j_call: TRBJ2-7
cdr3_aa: CSVERSTGEAYEQYF
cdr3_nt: TGCAGCGTTGAGAGGAGTACAGGGGAGGCCTACGAGCAGTACTTC